The T cell receptor (beta chain) under discussion was sequenced for a study of tumor-infiltrating lymphocytes in primary liver carcinoma. On the study more broadly: Tumors were stage T1-T3 N0M0, roughly 4.2 to 11 cm across.

Reverse transcription of around 0.45 ug total RNA with a constant-region primer produced TCR beta cDNA. Library construction for TCR beta comprised three nested multiplex PCR rounds performed with slightly modified ARM-PCR. TRBV1-TRBV30 forward primers paired with a C-beta reverse primer were used in the first two PCR rounds, which ran roughly 11 cycles each. TCRdb reprocessed the multiplex PCR reads via MiXCR and lists one record per CDR3 protein. The sample lists roughly 57,000 distinct CDR3 sequences; less than 75% were seen once. Concerning this clonotype: Antigen: not known.

Unsorted bulk tissue (about 18-30 mg) underwent RNA and DNA co-extraction. This CDR3 spans 17 amino acids. Deletions cut 3 bases from V and 7 bases from J, with 25 bases between. Study-wide results and limits: Among top clones, only about 7.5-24% appeared in all five tumor regions. Blood fell significantly below tumors in its top-250-clone fraction (p = 0.039).

Specimen: liver tumor tissue from sampling region 2. As to subset: tumor region T2, inferior pole. The receptor was derived from a man aged 35 to 55 with primary liver carcinoma and hepatitis B virus infection. This chain links TRBV12-3 or TRBV12-4 with TRBJ2-7, with D possibly matching TRBD1 (6 bases). CDR3 in DNA: TGTGCCAGCAGTTTTACAGGGACGAGCGTACGTCTGGGGGAGCAGTACTTC. It translates to CASSFTGTSVRLGEQYF.